This TCR beta chain was obtained from a study of cytomegalovirus exposure and HLA in healthy donors. PCR amplification relied on 60 Vbeta primers (plus 13 Jbeta primers). TCRdb's copy holds only in-frame clones and misses some; the assay was immunoSEQ multiplex PCR. The profile covers about 160,000 clones, with roughly 80% appearing a single time and around 9% taken by the ten largest. The CDR3 loop spans 12 amino acids. V was cut by 9 bases and J by 6 bases, with 12 bases left in between. Per the germline V gene, CDR1 is MNHEY and CDR2 is SVGAGI. The source material was PBMCs. The sequence derives from a male donor in good health and CMV-seropositive. The rearrangement links TRBV6-5 to TRBJ2-1; D not certain. The DNA of the CDR3 is TGTGCCAGTCGTACAGTCCCCAATGAGCAGTTCTTC. Residues: CASRTVPNEQFF.